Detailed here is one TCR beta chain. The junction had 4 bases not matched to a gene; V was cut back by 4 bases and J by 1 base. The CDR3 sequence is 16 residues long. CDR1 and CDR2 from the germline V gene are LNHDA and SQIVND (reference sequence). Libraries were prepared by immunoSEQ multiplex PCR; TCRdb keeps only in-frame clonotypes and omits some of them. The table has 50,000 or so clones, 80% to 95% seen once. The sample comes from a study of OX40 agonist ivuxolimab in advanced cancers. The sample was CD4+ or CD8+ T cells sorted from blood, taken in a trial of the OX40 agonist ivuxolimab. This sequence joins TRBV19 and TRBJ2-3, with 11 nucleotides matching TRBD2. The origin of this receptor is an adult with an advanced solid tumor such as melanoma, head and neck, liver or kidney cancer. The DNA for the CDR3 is TGTGCCAGTAGTAAAACTAGCGGGAGTGGCACAGATACGCAGTATTTT. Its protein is CASSKTSGSGTDTQYF.